One and the same sample provided the 3 T cell receptor beta chains below, sequenced in a study of identical twins (TCRdb year 2016). Library preparation employed 5' RACE. Reads for this sample came from an Illumina HiSeq 2000. TCRdb took the public reads, trimmed them with fastp at Q25, ran MiXCR for clone calling and kept in-frame beta chains. One record per CDR3 amino acid sequence lists the most common genes and DNA. The sample table shows approximately 890,000 distinct CDR3 sequences, and around 12% are seen once. In total, the top ten clones hold about 1.5% of the sample. The same sample was also studied in work on yellow fever vaccine responses in identical twins.

Sequencing input: PBMCs. The source of these receptors is a woman aged 18-30 years in good health.

A few counts support this clonotype. The chain uses TRBV6-5 and TRBJ2-5, with 11 positions matching TRBD2. Trimming removed 1 base from V and 2 bases from J; junction bases left unmatched: 3. The CDR3 length is 16 residues. Germline V gene data show CDR1 as MNHEY and CDR2 as SVGAGI. CDR3 protein: CASSYLGTSGQETQYF. CDR3 nucleotides: TGTGCCAGCAGTTACTTGGGGACTAGCGGACAAGAGACCCAGTACTTC.

This clonotype was observed a handful of times. The rearrangement joins TRBV7-9 to TRBJ2-5; D is unclear. V was trimmed by 6 bases and J by 3 bases, leaving 11 bases between them. The CDR3 is 13 residues long. Per germline, CDR1 SEHNR and CDR2 FQNEAQ (reference sequence). The CDR3 sequence: CASSLQSKETQYF. Written as DNA, the CDR3 is TGTGCCAGCAGTTTACAGAGTAAAGAGACCCAGTACTTC.

In its sample, this clonotype was seen a few times. The gene calls are TRBV7-7 and TRBJ2-2, with 7 positions matching TRBD1. Germline V lookup: CDR1 SSHAT, CDR2 FNYEAQ (reference sequence). With 5 bases clipped from V and 5 bases from J, the junction kept 8 bases outside the gene matches. CDR3 length equals 15 residues. DNA of the CDR3: TGTGCCAGCAGCGAGAATCTGGGACAGACCGGGGAGCTGTTTTTT. It specifies CASSENLGQTGELFF.